This T cell receptor beta chain was retrieved from a study of CD8 T cells in ankylosing spondylitis. A note on this clonotype: The antigen is not known. This may arise from a read error, as a much more abundant clone is one base away.

This CDR3 contains 13 residues. Trimming took 5 bases from V and 10 from J, leaving 15 bases between them. MiXCR, applied by TCRdb to the 5' RACE reads, yields one record per CDR3 protein. This sample has around 300,000 distinct CDR3 sequences, with roughly 14% found just once. Study observations and caveats: Disease-associated clonotypes exhibited CD8+ identity and were relatively infrequent in peripheral blood. For ankylosing spondylitis blood, a TCR beta motif of 7 or 8 highly homologous variants appeared characteristic.

The clonotype was recovered from a male donor with ankylosing spondylitis or in good health (not recorded which). The chain combines TRBV12-3 or TRBV12-4 with TRBJ2-4; the D gene is possibly TRBD1 (6 bases). The sequenced sample consisted of blood, either unsorted or a sorted T cell fraction (not recorded which). The CDR3 region is CASSPDRRIIQYF. The CDR3 DNA reads as TGTGCCAGCAGTCCCGACAGGAGGATTATTCAGTACTTC.